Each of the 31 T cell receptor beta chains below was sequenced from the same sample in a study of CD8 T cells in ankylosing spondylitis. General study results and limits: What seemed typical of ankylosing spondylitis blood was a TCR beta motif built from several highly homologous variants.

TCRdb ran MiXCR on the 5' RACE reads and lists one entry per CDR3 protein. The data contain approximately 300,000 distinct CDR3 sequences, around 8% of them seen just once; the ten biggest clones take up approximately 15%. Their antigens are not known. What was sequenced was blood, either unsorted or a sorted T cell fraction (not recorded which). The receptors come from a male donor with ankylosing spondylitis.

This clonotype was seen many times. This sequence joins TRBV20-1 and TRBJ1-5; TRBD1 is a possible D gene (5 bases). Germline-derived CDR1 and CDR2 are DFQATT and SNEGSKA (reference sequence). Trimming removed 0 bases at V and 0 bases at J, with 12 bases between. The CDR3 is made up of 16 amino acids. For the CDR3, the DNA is TGCAGTGCTAGAGATCCCGACAGCTATAGCAATCAGCCCCAGCATTTT. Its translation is CSARDPDSYSNQPQHF.

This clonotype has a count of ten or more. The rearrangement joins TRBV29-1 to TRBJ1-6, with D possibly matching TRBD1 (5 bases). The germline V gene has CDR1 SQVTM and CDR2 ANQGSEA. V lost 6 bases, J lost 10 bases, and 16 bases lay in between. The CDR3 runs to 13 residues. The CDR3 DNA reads TGCAGCGTCGGGACCTCAATTGGATCACCCCTCCACTTT. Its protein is CSVGTSIGSPLHF.

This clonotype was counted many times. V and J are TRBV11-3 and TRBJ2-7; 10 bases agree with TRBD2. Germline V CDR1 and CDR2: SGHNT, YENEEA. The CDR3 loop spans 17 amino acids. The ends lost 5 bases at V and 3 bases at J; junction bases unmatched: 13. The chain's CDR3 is CASSPLNPSGRVYEQYF. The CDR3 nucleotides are TGTGCCAGCAGCCCTCTTAACCCTAGCGGGAGAGTCTACGAGCAGTACTTC. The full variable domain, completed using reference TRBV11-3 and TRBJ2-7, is EAGVVQSPRYKIIEKKQPVAFWCNPISGHNTLYWYLQNLGQGPELLIRYENEEAVDDSQLPKDRFSAERLKGVDSTLKIQPAELGDSAVYLCASSPLNPSGRVYEQYFGPGTRLTVT.

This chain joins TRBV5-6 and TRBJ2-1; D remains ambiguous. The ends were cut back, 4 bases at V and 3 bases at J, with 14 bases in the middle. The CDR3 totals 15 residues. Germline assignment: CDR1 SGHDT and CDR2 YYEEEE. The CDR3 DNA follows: TGTGCCAGCAGCCGGACGGATAGGAGCTACAATGAGCAGTTCTTC. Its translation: CASSRTDRSYNEQFF.

DNA for the CDR3: TGCAGTGCTAGAGTTTCGGGACTAGCGGACACCGGGGAGCTGTTTTTT. This encodes CSARVSGLADTGELFF. The V and J genes are TRBV20-1 and TRBJ2-2; TRBD2 agrees at 11 bases. With 1 base clipped from V and 3 bases from J, the junction kept 4 bases outside the gene matches. CDR1 DFQATT and CDR2 SNEGSKA come from the germline V gene (reference sequence). This CDR3 has 16 amino acids.

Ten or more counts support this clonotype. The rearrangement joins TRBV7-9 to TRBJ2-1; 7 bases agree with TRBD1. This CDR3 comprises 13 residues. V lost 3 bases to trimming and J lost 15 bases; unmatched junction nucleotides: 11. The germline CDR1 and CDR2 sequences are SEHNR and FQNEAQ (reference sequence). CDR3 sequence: CASSFDRAVEGFF. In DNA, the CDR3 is TGTGCCAGCAGCTTCGACAGGGCCGTAGAGGGGTTCTTC.

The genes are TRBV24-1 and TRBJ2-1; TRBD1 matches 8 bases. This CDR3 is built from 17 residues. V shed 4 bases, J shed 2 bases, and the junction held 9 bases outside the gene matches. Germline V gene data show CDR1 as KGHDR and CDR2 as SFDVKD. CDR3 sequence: CATSDTTGAGAYNEQFF. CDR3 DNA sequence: TGTGCCACCAGTGACACGACAGGGGCCGGGGCCTACAATGAGCAGTTCTTC.

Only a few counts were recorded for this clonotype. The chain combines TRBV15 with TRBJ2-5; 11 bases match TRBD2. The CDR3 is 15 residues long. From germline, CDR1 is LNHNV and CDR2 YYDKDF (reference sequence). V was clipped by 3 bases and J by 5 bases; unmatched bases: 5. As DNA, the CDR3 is TGTGCCACCAGCAGGGGACTAGCGGAAGGGGAGACCCAGTACTTC. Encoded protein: CATSRGLAEGETQYF.

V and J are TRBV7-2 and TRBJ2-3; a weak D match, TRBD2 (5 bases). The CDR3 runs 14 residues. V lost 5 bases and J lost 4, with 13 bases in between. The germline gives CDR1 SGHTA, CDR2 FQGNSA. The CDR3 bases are TGTGCCAGCAGCCCACAGAGTAGCGCAGATACGCAGTATTTT. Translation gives CASSPQSSADTQYF.

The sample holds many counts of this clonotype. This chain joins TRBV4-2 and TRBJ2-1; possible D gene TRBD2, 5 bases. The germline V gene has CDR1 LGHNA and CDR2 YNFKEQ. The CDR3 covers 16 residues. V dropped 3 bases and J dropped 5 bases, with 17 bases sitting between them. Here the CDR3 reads CASSQQPTGTHNEQFF. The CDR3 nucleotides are TGTGCCAGCAGCCAGCAACCAACGGGAACTCACAATGAGCAGTTCTTC.

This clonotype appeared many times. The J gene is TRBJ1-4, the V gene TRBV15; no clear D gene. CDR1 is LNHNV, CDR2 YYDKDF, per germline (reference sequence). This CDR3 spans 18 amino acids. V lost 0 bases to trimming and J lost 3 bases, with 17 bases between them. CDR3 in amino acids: CATSRDPSLAGPNEKLFF. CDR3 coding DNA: TGTGCCACCAGCAGAGATCCCTCTTTGGCAGGTCCTAATGAAAAACTGTTTTTT.

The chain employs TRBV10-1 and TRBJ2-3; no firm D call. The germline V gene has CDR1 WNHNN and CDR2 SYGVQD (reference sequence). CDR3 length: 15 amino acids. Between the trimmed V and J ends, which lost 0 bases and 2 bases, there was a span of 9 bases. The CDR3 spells CASSESTESTDTQYF. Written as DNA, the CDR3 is TGCGCCAGCAGTGAGTCGACGGAGTCCACAGATACGCAGTATTTT.

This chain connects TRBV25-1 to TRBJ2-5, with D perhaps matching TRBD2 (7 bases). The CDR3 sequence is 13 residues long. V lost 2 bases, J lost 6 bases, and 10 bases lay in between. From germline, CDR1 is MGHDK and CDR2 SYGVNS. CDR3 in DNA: TGTGCCAGCAGTGAAGGGGGGGCGAAGACCCAGTACTTC. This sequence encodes CASSEGGAKTQYF.

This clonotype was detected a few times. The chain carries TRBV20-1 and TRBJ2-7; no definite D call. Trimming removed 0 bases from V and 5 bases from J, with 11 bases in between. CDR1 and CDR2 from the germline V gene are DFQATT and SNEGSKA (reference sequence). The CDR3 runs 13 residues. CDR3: CSARDAQTNEQYF. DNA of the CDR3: TGCAGTGCTAGAGACGCTCAGACCAACGAGCAGTACTTC.

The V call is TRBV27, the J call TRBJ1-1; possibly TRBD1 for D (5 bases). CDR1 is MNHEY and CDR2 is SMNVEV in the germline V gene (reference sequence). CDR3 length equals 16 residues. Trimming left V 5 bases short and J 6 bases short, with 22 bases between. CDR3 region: CASSPRGGREDAEAFF. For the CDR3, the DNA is TGTGCCAGCAGTCCCCGGGGTGGCAGGGAAGATGCTGAAGCTTTCTTT.

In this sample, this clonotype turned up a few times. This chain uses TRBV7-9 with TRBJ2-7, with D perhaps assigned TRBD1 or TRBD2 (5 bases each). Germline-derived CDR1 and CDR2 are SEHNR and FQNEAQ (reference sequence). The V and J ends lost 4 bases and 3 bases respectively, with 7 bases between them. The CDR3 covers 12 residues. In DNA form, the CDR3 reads TGTGCCAGCAGCTGGGACGTCTACGAGCAGTACTTC. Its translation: CASSWDVYEQYF.

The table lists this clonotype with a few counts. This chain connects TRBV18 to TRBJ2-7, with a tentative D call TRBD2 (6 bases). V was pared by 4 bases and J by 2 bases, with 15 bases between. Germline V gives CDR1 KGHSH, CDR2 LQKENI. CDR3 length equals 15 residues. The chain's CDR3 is CASSHPGGEAYEQYF. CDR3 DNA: TGTGCCAGCTCACACCCAGGCGGGGAAGCCTACGAGCAGTACTTC.

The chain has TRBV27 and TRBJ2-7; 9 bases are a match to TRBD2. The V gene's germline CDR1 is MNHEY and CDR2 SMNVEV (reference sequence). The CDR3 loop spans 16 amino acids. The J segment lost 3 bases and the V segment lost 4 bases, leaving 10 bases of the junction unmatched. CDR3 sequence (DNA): TGTGCCAGCAGTTCGGGACTAGCTGAACTGGGCTACGAGCAGTACTTC. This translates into CASSSGLAELGYEQYF.

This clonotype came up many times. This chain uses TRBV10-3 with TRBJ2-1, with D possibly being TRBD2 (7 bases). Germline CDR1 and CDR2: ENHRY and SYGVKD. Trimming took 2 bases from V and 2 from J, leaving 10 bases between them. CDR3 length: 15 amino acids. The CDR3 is CAISEVGGAYNEQFF. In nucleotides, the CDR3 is TGTGCCATCAGTGAGGTAGGGGGGGCCTACAATGAGCAGTTCTTC.

CDR3 nucleotide sequence: TGCAGTGCTGGGGACAGGACCTACGAGCAGTACTTC. Its translation: CSAGDRTYEQYF. The rearrangement links TRBV20-1 to TRBJ2-7, with 8 bases lining up with TRBD1. In germline, CDR1 is DFQATT, CDR2 SNEGSKA (reference sequence). Losses at the gene ends were 5 bases for V and 2 bases for J; bases not matched to a gene: 2. This CDR3 is built from 12 residues.

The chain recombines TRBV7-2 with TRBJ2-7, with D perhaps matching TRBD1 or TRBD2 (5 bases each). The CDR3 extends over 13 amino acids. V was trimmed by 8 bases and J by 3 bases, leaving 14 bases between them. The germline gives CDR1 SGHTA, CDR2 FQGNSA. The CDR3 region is CASSGTENYEQYF. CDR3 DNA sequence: TGTGCCAGCTCCGGGACGGAGAACTACGAGCAGTACTTC.

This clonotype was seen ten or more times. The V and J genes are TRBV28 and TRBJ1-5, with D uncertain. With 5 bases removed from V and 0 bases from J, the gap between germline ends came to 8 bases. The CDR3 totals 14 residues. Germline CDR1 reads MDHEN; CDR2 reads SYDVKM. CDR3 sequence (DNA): TGTGCCAGCAGTCTATTAGATAGCAATCAGCCCCAGCATTTT. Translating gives CASSLLDSNQPQHF.

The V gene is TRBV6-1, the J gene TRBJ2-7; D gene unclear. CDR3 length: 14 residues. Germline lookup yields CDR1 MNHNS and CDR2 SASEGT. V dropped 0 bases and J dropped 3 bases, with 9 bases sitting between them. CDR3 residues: CASSEATPSYEQYF. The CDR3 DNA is TGTGCCAGCAGTGAAGCGACCCCCAGCTACGAGCAGTACTTC.

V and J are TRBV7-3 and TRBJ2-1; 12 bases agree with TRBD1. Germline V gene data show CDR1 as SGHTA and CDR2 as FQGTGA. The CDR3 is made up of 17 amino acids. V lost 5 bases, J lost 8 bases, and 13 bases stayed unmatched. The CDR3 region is CASSNQPGQGARYEQFF. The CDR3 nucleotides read TGTGCCAGCAGCAATCAACCGGGACAGGGGGCGCGGTATGAGCAGTTCTTC.

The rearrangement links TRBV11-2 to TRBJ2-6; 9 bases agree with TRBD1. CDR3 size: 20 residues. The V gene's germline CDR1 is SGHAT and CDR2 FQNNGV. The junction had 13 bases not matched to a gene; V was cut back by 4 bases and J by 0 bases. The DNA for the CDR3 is TGTGCCAGCAGCTCCATCCAAGGACAGGGGTTGTTCTCTGGGGCCAACGTCCTGACTTTC. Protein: CASSSIQGQGLFSGANVLTF. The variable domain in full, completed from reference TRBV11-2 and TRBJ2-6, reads EAGVAQSPRYKIIEKRQSVAFWCNPISGHATLYWYQQILGQGPKLLIQFQNNGVVDDSQLPKDRFSAERLKGVDSTLKIQPAKLEDSAVYLCASSSIQGQGLFSGANVLTFGAGSRLTVL.

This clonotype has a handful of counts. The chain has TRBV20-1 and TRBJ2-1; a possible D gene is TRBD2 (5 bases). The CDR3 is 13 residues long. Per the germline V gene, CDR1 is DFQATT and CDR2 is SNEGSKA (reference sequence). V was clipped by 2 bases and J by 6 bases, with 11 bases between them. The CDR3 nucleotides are TGCAGTGCTAGAAAGGAGGCTCCCAATGAGCAGTTCTTC. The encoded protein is CSARKEAPNEQFF.

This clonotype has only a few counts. Written as DNA, the CDR3 is TGTGCCAGCAGCGGGGTCGCCATCTCCTACAATGAGCAGTTCTTC. Amino acid sequence: CASSGVAISYNEQFF. This chain links TRBV4-2 with TRBJ2-1, with D hard to call. Germline loops: CDR1 LGHNA, CDR2 YNFKEQ. The CDR3 spans 15 residues. The V end was cut by 5 bases, the J end by 0 bases, with 11 bases between.

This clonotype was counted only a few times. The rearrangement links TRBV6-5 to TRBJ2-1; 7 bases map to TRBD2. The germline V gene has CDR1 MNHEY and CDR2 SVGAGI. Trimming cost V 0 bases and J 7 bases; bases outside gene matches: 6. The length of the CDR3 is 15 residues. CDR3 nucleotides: TGTGCCAGCAGTTACTCGGCGGGAGCTGGAAATGAGCAGTTCTTC. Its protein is CASSYSAGAGNEQFF.

The DNA for the CDR3 is TGCAGTGCTAGAGTGGGCAACGTATACGAGCAGTACTTC. Its protein product is CSARVGNVYEQYF. This rearrangement joins TRBV20-1 to TRBJ2-7; D not certain. This CDR3 region has 13 residues. The V and J ends lost 1 base and 4 bases respectively, with 11 bases between them. CDR1 DFQATT and CDR2 SNEGSKA come from the germline V gene (reference sequence).

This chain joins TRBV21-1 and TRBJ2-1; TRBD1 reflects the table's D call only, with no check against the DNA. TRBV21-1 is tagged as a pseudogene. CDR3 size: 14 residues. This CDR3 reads CASSSRTGRNEQFF. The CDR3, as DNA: TGTGCCAGCAGCTCCCGGACAGGGAGAAATGAGCAGTTCTTC.

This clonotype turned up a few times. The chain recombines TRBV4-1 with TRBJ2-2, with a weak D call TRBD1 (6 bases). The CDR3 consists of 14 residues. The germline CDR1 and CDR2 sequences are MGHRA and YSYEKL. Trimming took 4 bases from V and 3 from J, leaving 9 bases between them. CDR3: CASSLDRHTGELFF. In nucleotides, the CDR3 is TGCGCCAGCAGCCTGGACAGACACACCGGGGAGCTGTTTTTT.